This record concerns one TCR beta chain sequence. Its matching antigen is unknown. One end of the junction fails to match germline, which may point to a read error. The source of the blood RNA was unsorted whole blood, and germline DNA was extracted as well. The CDR3 loop spans 15 amino acids. CDR1 and CDR2 from the germline V gene are SGHVS and FQNEAQ. The data were obtained in a study of tumor-infiltrating lymphocytes in primary liver carcinoma. Study overall: Donors underwent surgery for histopathologically diagnosed primary liver carcinoma. Study results and limitations: It was in tumors, not blood, that the top-250-clone fraction was significantly higher (p = 0.039).

With approximately 500 ng total RNA as template and a constant-region primer, TCR beta cDNA was made. What produced the TCR beta libraries was three nested multiplex PCR rounds using slightly modified ARM-PCR. PCR rounds one and two used TRBV1-TRBV30 forward primers with a C-beta reverse primer for 10 cycles each. MiXCR was run by TCRdb on the multiplex PCR reads, yielding one entry per CDR3 protein. The repertoire holds about 200,000 distinct CDR3 sequences, with 65% as singletons. The specimen was peripheral blood. The TCR sequence derives from an older woman with primary liver carcinoma and hepatitis B virus infection. The chain is built from TRBV7-8 and TRBJ2-3, with 9 bases aligning to TRBD2. The CDR3 here is CVSSFRQREVDTQYF. The CDR3 nucleotides are TGTGTCAGCAGCTTCAGGCAGCGGGAGGTAGATACGCAGTATTTT.